One T cell receptor (beta chain) is described in this entry. This entry comes from a study of T cell changes during pregnancy in multiple sclerosis. Profiled with immunoSEQ multiplex PCR; TCRdb holds only in-frame clones, not every one. This table has roughly 34,000 clones, more than 75% appearing once. The CDR3 length is 14 residues. V lost 2 bases and J 2 bases, leaving 10 bases between the germline ends. Germline lookup yields CDR1 LNHDA and CDR2 SQIVND (reference sequence). The source was CD4+ T cells from peripheral blood mononuclear cells, collected in the second trimester of pregnancy. The J gene is TRBJ2-7, the V gene TRBV19; no firm D call. The clonotype comes from a female donor in good health, enrolled as a control in a pregnancy study. The CDR3 DNA follows: TGTGCCAGTAGTATACGTGGGCCTGCCTACGAGCAGTACTTC. Residues: CASSIRGPAYEQYF.